The clone carrying this T cell receptor beta chain was seen a handful of times. The data originate from a study of OX40 agonist ivuxolimab in advanced cancers. Study details: The patients got ivuxolimab, which is an agonistic anti-OX40 (CD134) antibody.

Generated by immunoSEQ multiplex PCR, the TCRdb table keeps only in-frame clones and is missing some. Of more than 65,000 clones listed, around 90% were seen once; the top ten hold about 1%. Sequences were derived from CD4+ or CD8+ T cells sorted from blood, sampled in a trial of the OX40 agonist ivuxolimab. The origin of this receptor is an adult with an advanced solid tumor such as melanoma, head and neck, liver or kidney cancer.

DNA for the CDR3: TGTGCCTGGAGTGAGACAGTCTCGAACACTGAAGCTTTCTTT. It is translated as CAWSETVSNTEAFF. The rearrangement joins TRBV30 to TRBJ1-1, with a tentative D call TRBD1 (5 bases). The CDR3 loop spans 14 amino acids. Deletions cut 1 base from V and 1 base from J, with 10 bases between. Germline V gene lookup returns CDR1 GTSNPN and CDR2 SVGIG (reference sequence).